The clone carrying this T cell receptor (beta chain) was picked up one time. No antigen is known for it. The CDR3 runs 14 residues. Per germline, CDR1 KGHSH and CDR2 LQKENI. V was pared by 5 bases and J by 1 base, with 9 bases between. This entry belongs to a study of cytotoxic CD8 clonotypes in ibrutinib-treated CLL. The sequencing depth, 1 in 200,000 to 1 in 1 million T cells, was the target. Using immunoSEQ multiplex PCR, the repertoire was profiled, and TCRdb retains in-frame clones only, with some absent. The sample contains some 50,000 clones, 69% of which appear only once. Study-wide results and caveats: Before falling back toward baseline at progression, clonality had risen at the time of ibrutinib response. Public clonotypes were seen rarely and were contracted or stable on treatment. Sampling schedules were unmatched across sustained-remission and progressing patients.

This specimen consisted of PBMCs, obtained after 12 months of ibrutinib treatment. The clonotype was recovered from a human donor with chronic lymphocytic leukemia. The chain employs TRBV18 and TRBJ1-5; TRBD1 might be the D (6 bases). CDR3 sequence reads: CASSRDISNQPQHF. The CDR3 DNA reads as TGTGCCAGCTCAAGGGACATAAGCAATCAGCCCCAGCATTTT.